This passage covers 9 T cell receptor beta chains from one sample sequenced in a study of T cells after yellow fever vaccination. A single record per CDR3 protein comes from TCRdb applying MiXCR to the 5' RACE reads. The sample includes more than 300,000 distinct CDR3 sequences, roughly 10% seen only once; the top ten take approximately 3.3%. This sample comprised CD4+ T cells sorted from PBMCs, obtained 45 days after the yellow fever booster vaccination. The receptors derive from a man between 18 and 35 years old who received the YFV17D yellow fever vaccine.

The chain is built from TRBV10-3 and TRBJ1-2; 9 bases agree with TRBD1. The CDR3 is 13 residues long. The germline gives CDR1 ENHRY, CDR2 SYGVKD. V dropped 6 bases and J dropped 8; count of bases not matched to a gene: 7. CDR3 loop: CAISAGQGSGYTF. CDR3 DNA: TGTGCCATCAGCGCGGGACAGGGTAGCGGCTACACCTTC.

There are many counts of this clonotype. The rearrangement uses TRBV4-3 and TRBJ1-2, with 7 bases fitting TRBD1. The J segment lost 8 bases and the V segment lost 6 bases, leaving 15 bases of the junction unmatched. CDR3 length: 15 residues. Germline loops: CDR1 LGHNA, CDR2 YSLEER. In DNA form, the CDR3 reads TGCGCCAGCAGTTCCGGGACAGAGGTTGTTGGAGGCTACACCTTC. Translation gives CASSSGTEVVGGYTF.

There are a few counts of this clonotype. The rearrangement links TRBV5-4 to TRBJ2-1, with 13 bases matching TRBD2. The CDR3 consists of 17 residues. CDR1 is SGHNT and CDR2 is YYREEE in the germline V gene (reference sequence). V lost 4 bases and J lost 2; bases outside the gene matches: 6. CDR3 protein: CASSLLTSGGTYNEQFF. The CDR3, as DNA: TGTGCCAGCAGCCTCCTGACTAGCGGGGGGACCTACAATGAGCAGTTCTTC. Filled out from reference TRBV5-4 and TRBJ2-1, the complete variable domain reads ETGVTQSPTHLIKTRGQQVTLRCSSQSGHNTVSWYQQALGQGPQFIFQYYREEENGRGNFPPRFSGLQFPNYSSELNVNALELDDSALYLCASSLLTSGGTYNEQFFGPGTRLTVL.

V is TRBV7-3 and J is TRBJ2-2, with D perhaps matching TRBD1 or TRBD2 (5 bases each). CDR1 is SGHTA and CDR2 is FQGTGA in the germline V gene. CDR3 length: 16 amino acids. V shed 2 bases and J shed 4 bases, with 14 bases lying between them. The CDR3 DNA reads as TGTGCCAGCAGCTTAGGGGGTTCAGAATCCACCGGGGAGCTGTTTTTT. It specifies CASSLGGSESTGELFF.

The rearrangement uses TRBV3-1 and TRBJ1-2; D not certain. Germline V gives CDR1 LGHDT, CDR2 YNNKEL (reference sequence). The CDR3 is 13 amino acids. The ends were cut back, 4 bases at V and 4 bases at J, with 10 bases in the middle. The CDR3 bases are TGTGCCAGCAGCCCCTGGAATAGCTATGGCTACACCTTC. Protein: CASSPWNSYGYTF.

A few counts support this clonotype. The rearrangement joins TRBV5-1 to TRBJ2-5; D gene uncertain. V shed 7 bases and J shed 4 bases, with 14 bases lying between them. This CDR3 spans 13 amino acids. CDR1 is SGHRS and CDR2 is YFSETQ in the germline V gene. The CDR3 loop is CASSSGGTETQYF. Here the CDR3 DNA reads TGCGCCAGCTCCTCAGGCGGCACAGAGACCCAGTACTTC.

In its sample, this clonotype was seen a few times. V gene TRBV20-1 combines with J gene TRBJ2-2; no clear D gene. CDR1 and CDR2 (germline): DFQATT, SNEGSKA (reference sequence). The CDR3 covers 12 residues. The V end lost 0 bases, the J end lost 7 bases, and 6 bases lay between the germline ends. CDR3 sequence reads: CSARDQVGELFF. The DNA for the CDR3 is TGCAGTGCTAGAGATCAAGTCGGGGAGCTGTTTTTT.

This chain joins TRBV5-4 and TRBJ2-5; either TRBD1 or TRBD2 may supply D (5 bases each). Deletions cut 3 bases from V and 3 bases from J, with 12 bases between. Germline V gene lookup returns CDR1 SGHNT and CDR2 YYREEE (reference sequence). This CDR3 has 14 amino acids. CDR3 sequence: CASSSAGAEETQYF. CDR3 coding DNA: TGTGCCAGCAGCTCCGCCGGGGCCGAAGAGACCCAGTACTTC.

V gene TRBV5-1 combines with J gene TRBJ2-4; tentatively, D is TRBD2 (5 bases). Trimming pared 6 bases from V and 7 bases from J, leaving 20 bases between. CDR3 length equals 15 residues. Germline lookup yields CDR1 SGHRS and CDR2 YFSETQ. The CDR3 nucleotides read TGCGCCAGCACCCCATCTGGGCCTTCGGGGAACATTCAGTACTTC. This encodes CASTPSGPSGNIQYF. Together with reference TRBV5-1 and TRBJ2-4, the CDR3 gives the full variable domain: KAGVTQTPRYLIKTRGQQVTLSCSPISGHRSVSWYQQTPGQGLQFLFEYFSETQRNKGNFPGRFSGRQFSNSRSEMNVSTLELGDSALYLCASTPSGPSGNIQYFGAGTRLSVL.